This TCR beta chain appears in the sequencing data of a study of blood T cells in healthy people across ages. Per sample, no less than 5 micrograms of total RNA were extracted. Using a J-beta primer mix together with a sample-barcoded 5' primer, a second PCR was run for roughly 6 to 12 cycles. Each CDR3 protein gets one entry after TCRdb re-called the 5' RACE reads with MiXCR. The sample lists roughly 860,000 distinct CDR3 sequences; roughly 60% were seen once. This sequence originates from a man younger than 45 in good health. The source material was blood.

CDR3 sequence reads: CAWSVTAGQPQHF. As DNA, the CDR3 is TGTGCCTGGAGTGTGACGGCGGGACAGCCCCAGCATTTT. The chain recombines TRBV30 with TRBJ1-5; D unclear. The length of the CDR3 is 13 residues. Trimming cost V 0 bases and J 7 bases, with 10 bases left between them. In germline, CDR1 is GTSNPN, CDR2 SVGIG (reference sequence).